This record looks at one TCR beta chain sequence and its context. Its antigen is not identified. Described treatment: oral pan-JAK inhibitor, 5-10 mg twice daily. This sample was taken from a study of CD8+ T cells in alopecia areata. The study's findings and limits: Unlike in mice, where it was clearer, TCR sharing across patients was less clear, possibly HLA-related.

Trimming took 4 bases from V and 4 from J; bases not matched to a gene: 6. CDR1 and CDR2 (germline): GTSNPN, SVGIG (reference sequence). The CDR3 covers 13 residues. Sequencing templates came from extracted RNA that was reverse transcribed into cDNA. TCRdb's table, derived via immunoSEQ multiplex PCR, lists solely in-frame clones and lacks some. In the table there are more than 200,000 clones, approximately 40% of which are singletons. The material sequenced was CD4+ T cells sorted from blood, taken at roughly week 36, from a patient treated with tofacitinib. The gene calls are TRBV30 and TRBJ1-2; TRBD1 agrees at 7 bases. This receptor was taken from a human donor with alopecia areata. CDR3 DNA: TGTGCCTGGATATCCGACAGGGCCTATGGCTACACCTTC. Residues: CAWISDRAYGYTF.